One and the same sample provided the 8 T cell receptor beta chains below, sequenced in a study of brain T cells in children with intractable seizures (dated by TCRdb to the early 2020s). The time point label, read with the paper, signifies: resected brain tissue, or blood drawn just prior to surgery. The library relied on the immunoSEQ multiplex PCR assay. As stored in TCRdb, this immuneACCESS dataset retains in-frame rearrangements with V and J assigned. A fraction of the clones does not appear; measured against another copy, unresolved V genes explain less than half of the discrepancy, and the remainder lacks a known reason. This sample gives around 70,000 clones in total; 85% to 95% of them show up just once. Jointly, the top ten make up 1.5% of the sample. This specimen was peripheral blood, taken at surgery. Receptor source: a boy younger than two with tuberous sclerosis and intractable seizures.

The CDR3 region has the DNA TGCGCCAGCAGCCAAGATCATTCGGGACTCCAGTACTTC. Amino acids: CASSQDHSGLQYF. The chain couples TRBV4-1 to TRBJ2-5; D possibly corresponds to TRBD2 (6 bases). From germline, CDR1 is MGHRA and CDR2 YSYEKL. This CDR3 contains 13 residues. Deletions cut 0 bases from V and 10 bases from J, with 12 bases between.

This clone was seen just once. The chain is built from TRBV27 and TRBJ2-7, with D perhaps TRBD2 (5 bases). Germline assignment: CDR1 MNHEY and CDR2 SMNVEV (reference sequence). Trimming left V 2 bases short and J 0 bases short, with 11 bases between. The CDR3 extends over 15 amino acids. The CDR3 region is CASSLGADFSYEQYF. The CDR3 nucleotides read TGTGCCAGCAGTTTAGGAGCGGACTTCTCCTACGAGCAGTACTTC.

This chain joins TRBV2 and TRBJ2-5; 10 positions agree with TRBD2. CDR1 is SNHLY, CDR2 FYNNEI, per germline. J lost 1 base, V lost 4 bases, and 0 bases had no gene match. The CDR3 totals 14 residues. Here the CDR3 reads CASSVAGGQETQYF. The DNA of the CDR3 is TGTGCCAGCAGTGTAGCGGGGGGCCAAGAGACCCAGTACTTC.

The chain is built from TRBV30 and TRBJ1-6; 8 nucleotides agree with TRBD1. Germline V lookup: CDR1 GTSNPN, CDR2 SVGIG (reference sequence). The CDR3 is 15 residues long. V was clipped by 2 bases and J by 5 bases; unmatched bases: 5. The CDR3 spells CAWSLPDRDNSPLHF. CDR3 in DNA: TGTGCCTGGAGTCTTCCGGACAGGGATAATTCACCCCTCCACTTT.

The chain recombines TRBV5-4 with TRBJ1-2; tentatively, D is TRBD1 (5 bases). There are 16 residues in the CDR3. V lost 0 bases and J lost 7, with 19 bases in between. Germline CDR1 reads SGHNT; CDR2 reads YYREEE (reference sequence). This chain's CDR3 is CASSLEGGRGRGGYTF. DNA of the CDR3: TGTGCCAGCAGCTTGGAGGGCGGGAGGGGCCGGGGTGGCTACACCTTC.

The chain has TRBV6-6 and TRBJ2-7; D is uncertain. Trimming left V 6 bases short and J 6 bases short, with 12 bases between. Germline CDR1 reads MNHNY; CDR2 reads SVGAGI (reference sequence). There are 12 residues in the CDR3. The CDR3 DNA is TGTGCCAGCAGCCCGGGCGTCGGCGAGCAGTACTTC. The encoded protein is CASSPGVGEQYF.

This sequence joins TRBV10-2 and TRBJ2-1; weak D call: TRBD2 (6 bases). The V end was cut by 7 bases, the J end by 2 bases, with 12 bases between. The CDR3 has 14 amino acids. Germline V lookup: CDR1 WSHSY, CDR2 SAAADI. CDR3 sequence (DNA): TGCGCCAGCACAACTAGCCTGACCTACAATGAGCAGTTCTTC. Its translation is CASTTSLTYNEQFF.

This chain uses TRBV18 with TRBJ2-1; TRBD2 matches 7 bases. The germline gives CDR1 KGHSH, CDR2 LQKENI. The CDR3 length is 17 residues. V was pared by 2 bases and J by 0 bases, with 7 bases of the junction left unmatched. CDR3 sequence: CASSPSSGVSSYNEQFF. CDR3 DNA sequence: TGTGCCAGCTCACCATCTAGCGGAGTGAGCTCCTACAATGAGCAGTTCTTC.